The clone carrying this TCR beta chain came up a few times. Its target is not known. This entry comes from a study of blood T cells in healthy people across ages. A sample-barcoded 5' primer and a J-beta primer mix were used in a second PCR of about 7 to 12 cycles. Template switching added a 12-random-nucleotide identifier to every cDNA molecule. TCRdb reanalysed the 5' RACE reads using MiXCR and keeps one entry per CDR3 protein. Of roughly 1,500,000 distinct CDR3 sequences detected, 30% to 40% appear once; the ten largest clones hold 11%. The study, taken as a whole, reports: Older individuals had lower TCR beta diversity per million T cells (the decline was roughly linear). Comparison with aged donors showed that long-lived donors had more naive CD4+ cells and higher diversity. Estimates of diversity drawn from one million T cells were considered underestimates.

The sample taken for sequencing was blood. The sequence came from a woman aged 25 to 39 in good health.

Here the CDR3 DNA reads TGCGCCAGCAGCTTGGCCAGGGGGGCCTATGAGCAGTTCTTC. It yields the protein CASSLARGAYEQFF. The chain is built from TRBV5-1 and TRBJ2-1; a weak D match, TRBD1 (7 bases). The V end was cut by 0 bases, the J end by 8 bases, with 12 bases between. The V gene's germline CDR1 is SGHRS and CDR2 YFSETQ. The CDR3 runs 14 residues.